This T cell receptor (beta chain) is from a study of post-analysis software for immune sequencing data. Turning to the study itself: As for disease course, relapsing-remitting, secondary progressive and progressive-relapsing multiple sclerosis were all included.

Every TCR beta cDNA library bore unique molecular identifiers. MiXCR, applied by TCRdb to the PCR reads, yields one record per CDR3 protein. This table holds around 770,000 distinct CDR3 sequences, about 43% found once. Study results and caveats: The study found significantly lower normalized Chao1 diversity in multiple sclerosis patients than in controls. Patients had higher frequencies than controls of roughly five TRBV segments, including TRBV5-6, TRBV5-1 and TRBV20-1.

For this clonotype: Antigen specificity is unknown.

Trimming cost V 2 bases and J 4 bases; bases outside gene matches: 4. The germline gives CDR1 MNHEY, CDR2 SMNVEV (reference sequence). The CDR3 consists of 15 residues. The TCR sequence derives from a girl aged 10-17 years with multiple sclerosis. What was sequenced was blood. V usage is TRBV27 and J usage is TRBJ1-2; 10 bases map to TRBD1. The CDR3 is CASSLRTGGPYGYTF. CDR3 DNA: TGTGCCAGCAGTTTAAGGACAGGGGGTCCCTATGGCTACACCTTC.